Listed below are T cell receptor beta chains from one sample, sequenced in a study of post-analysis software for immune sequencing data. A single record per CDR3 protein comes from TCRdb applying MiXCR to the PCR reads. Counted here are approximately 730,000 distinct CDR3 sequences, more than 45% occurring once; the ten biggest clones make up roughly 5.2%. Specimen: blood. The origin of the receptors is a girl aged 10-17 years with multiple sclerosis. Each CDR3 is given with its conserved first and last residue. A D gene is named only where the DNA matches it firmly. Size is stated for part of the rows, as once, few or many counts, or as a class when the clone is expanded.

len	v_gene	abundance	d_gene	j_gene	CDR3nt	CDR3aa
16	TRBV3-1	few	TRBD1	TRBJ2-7	TGTGCCAGCAGCCAAGAAGTGGGACAGAGAGCCTACGAGCAGTACTTC	CASSQEVGQRAYEQYF
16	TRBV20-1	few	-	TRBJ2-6	TGCAGTGCTACCCCACACGCCATCTCTGGGGCCAACGTCCCGACTTTC	CSATPHAISGANVPTF
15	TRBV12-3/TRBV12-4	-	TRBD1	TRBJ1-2	TGTGCCAGCACCCCGACAGGGAAGGCTAACTATGGCTACACCTTC	CASTPTGKANYGYTF
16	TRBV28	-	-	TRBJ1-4	TGTGCCAGCAGGGGGGCGCGCGGGGCAACTAATGAAAAACTGTTTTTT	CASRGARGATNEKLFF
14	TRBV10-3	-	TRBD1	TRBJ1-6	TGTGCCATCAGTTTACAGGGGGATAATTCACCCCTCCACTTT	CAISLQGDNSPLHF
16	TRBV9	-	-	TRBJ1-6	TGTGCCAGCAGCGTCGGGGGCCTCACCTATAATTCACCCCTCCACTTT	CASSVGGLTYNSPLHF
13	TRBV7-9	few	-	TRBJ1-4	TGTGCCAGCAGCCTAGCTGGTTGGGAAAAACTGTTTTTT	CASSLAGWEKLFF
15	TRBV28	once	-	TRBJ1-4	TGTGCCAGCAGCCCTGGCGGGACCTCTAATGAAAAACCGTTTTTT	CASSPGGTSNEKPFF
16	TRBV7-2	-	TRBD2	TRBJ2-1	TGTGCCAGCAGCCCTCCCCTACTGGCGGGAGGACGTGAGCAGTTCTTC	CASSPPLLAGGREQFF
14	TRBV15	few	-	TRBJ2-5	TGTGCCACCAGCAGAGATGGGGGGTTGGAGGAGCAGTACTTC	CATSRDGGLEEQYF
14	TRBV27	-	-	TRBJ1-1	TGTGCCAGCAGCTTCGGGGGGGAGGACACTGAAGCTTTCTTT	CASSFGGEDTEAFF
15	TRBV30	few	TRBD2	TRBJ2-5	TGTGCCTGGAGTCCAGCTAGCGGGAGGTGGGAGACCCAGTACTTC	CAWSPASGRWETQYF